This T cell receptor beta chain originates from a study of vaccination and CD4 T cells after COVID-19. Across the study: A CEFX pool, an HIV-1 Nef pool, or no peptide went to control cultures.

The treatment was: roughly ten-day PBMC culture with coronavirus spike peptide pools or control peptides (ViraFEST assay). Convalescent patients tested SARS-CoV-2 PCR positive from March to December 2020, before Alpha, Beta and Delta emerged. J lost 2 bases, V lost 7 bases, and 5 bases had no gene match. The CDR3 has 13 amino acids. Germline V CDR1 and CDR2: ENHRY, SYGVKD. The Oncomine TCR Beta short-read assay sequenced DNA from cultured CD4+ T cells. MiXCR, applied by TCRdb to the PCR reads, yields one record per CDR3 protein. The sample has 15,000 to 20,000 distinct CDR3 sequences, approximately 53% seen once. Study-wide results and limits: It was observed that, in convalescent patients, a median roughly 85% of reactive clones arose only post-vaccination.

Turning to this clonotype: The antigen remains unidentified.

The J gene is TRBJ2-7, the V gene TRBV10-3; 7 nucleotides agree with TRBD1. This TCR was sampled from a human donor who had recovered from COVID-19. Sequenced sample: CD4+ T cells from blood, cultured in vitro. The CDR3 sequence: CAITSTGTYEQYF. The CDR3 bases are TGTGCCATCACCTCGACAGGGACCTACGAGCAGTACTTC.